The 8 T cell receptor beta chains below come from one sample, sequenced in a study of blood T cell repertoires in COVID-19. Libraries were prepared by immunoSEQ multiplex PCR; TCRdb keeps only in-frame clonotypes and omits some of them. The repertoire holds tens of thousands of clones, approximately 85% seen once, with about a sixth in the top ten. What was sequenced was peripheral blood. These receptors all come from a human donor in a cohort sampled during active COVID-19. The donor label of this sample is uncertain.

In nucleotides, the CDR3 is TGTGCCAGCAGTTCGGACAGTCTGAACACTGAAGCTTTCTTT. Residues: CASSSDSLNTEAFF. The chain couples TRBV6-2 or TRBV6-3 to TRBJ1-1; possible D gene TRBD1, 6 bases. Germline CDR1 and CDR2: MNHEY and SVGEGT. The CDR3 length is 14 residues. Trimming removed 4 bases at V and 0 bases at J, with 9 bases between.

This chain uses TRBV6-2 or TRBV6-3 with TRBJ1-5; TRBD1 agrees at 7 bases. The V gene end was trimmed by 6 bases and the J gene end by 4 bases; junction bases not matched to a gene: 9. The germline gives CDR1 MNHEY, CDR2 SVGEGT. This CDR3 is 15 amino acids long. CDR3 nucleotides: TGTGCCAGCAGCCAGGGGGAGAGCCGAAATCAGCCCCAGCATTTT. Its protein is CASSQGESRNQPQHF.

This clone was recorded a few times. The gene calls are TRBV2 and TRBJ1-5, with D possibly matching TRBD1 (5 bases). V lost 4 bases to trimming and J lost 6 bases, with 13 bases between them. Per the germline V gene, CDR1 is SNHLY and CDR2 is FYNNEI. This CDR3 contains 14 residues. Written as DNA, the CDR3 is TGTGCCAGCAGTGCCGCTGCGGGGGTTCAGCCCCAGCATTTT. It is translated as CASSAAAGVQPQHF.

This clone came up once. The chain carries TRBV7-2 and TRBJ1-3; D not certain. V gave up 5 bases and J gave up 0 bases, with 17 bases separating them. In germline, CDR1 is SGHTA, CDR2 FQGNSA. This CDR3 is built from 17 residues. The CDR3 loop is CASSLDGVSRSGNTIYF. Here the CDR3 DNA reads TGTGCCAGCAGCCTGGACGGGGTATCTCGCTCTGGAAACACCATATATTTT.

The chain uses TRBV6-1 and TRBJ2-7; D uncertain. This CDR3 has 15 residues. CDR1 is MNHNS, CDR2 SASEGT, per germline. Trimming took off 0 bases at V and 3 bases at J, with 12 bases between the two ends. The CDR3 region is CASSEAGGPIYEQYF. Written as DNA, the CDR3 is TGTGCCAGCAGTGAAGCGGGTGGGCCGATCTACGAGCAGTACTTC.

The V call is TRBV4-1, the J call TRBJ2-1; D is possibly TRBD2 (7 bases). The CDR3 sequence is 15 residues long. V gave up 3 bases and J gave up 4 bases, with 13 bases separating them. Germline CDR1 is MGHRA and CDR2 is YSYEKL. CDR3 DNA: TGCGCCAGCAGCCAGGGCGGGGGCGATTACAATGAGCAGTTCTTC. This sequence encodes CASSQGGGDYNEQFF.

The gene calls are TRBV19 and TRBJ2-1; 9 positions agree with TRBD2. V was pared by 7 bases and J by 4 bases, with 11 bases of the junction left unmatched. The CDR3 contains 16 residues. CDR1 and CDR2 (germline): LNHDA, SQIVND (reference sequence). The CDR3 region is CASKPGAGGLYNEQFF. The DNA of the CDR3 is TGTGCCAGTAAGCCTGGGGCGGGGGGGCTTTACAATGAGCAGTTCTTC. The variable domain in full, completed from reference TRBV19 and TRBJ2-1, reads DGGITQSPKYLFRKEGQNVTLSCEQNLNHDAMYWYRQDPGQGLRLIYYSQIVNDFQKGDIAEGYSVSREKKESFPLTVTSAQKNPTAFYLCASKPGAGGLYNEQFFGPGTRLTVL.

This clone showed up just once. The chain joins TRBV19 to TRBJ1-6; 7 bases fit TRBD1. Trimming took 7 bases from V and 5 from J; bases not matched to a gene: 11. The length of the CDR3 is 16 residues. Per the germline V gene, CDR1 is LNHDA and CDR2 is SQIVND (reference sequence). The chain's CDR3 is CASTTTRDRDNSPLHF. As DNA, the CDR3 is TGTGCCAGTACCACCACCCGGGACAGAGATAATTCACCCCTCCACTTT.